This T cell receptor (beta chain) appears in the sequencing data of a study of cytomegalovirus exposure and HLA in healthy donors. Broader study findings: Being productive about 90% or about 30% of the time was typical of most TCR beta V segments in an earlier analysis.

Notes on this clone: What it binds is unknown. Within the sample, other DNA sequences also encode this same CDR3.

PCR was performed using 60 Vbeta and 13 Jbeta primers. Sequencing was performed with immunoSEQ multiplex PCR; in TCRdb, only in-frame clones are kept and a portion is missing. The listing contains more than 100,000 clones. Though nominally healthy at sampling, donors likely had unrecorded immune exposures. This CDR3 is built from 15 residues. CDR1 and CDR2 (germline): SGHNT, YYREEE (reference sequence). V was clipped by 2 bases and J by 4 bases; unmatched bases: 6. The material sequenced was PBMCs. The receptor was isolated from a man aged 40-55 years in good health and CMV-seronegative. This chain joins TRBV5-4 and TRBJ2-7; 10 positions agree with TRBD2. This chain's CDR3 is CASSLGTSGTYEQYF. The CDR3, as DNA: TGTGCCAGCAGCTTAGGTACTAGCGGGACATACGAGCAGTACTTC.